The rows below give T cell receptor beta chains drawn from one sample of a study of blood T cell repertoires in COVID-19. Produced via immunoSEQ multiplex PCR; TCRdb's table is partial and in-frame only. Of about 140,000 clones listed, 60% to 80% are singletons. Sequenced input: PBMCs or T cells enriched from blood (not recorded which). These receptors were collected from a woman in her forties or fifties who had recovered from COVID-19. Each CDR3 is given with its conserved first and last residue. Fields, in order: D gene, V gene, CDR3 length, J gene, CDR3 protein. D genes are given only for firm matches.

>TRBD2|TRBV27|14|TRBJ2-2
CASSYRGGTGELFF
>NA|TRBV27|15|TRBJ2-7
CASSFSPAGSYEQYF
>TRBD1|TRBV3-1/TRBV3-2|13|TRBJ1-1
CASSPGTGYEAFF
>TRBD2|TRBV2|15|TRBJ2-5
CASSEEYSGGETQYF
>NA|TRBV4-1|13|TRBJ1-1
CASSERRNTEAFF
>NA|TRBV18|14|TRBJ1-4
CASSQGSQGEKLFF
>NA|TRBV11-2|14|TRBJ1-1
CASSSHGRNTEAFF
>NA|TRBV3-1/TRBV3-2|17|TRBJ2-6
CASSLRTGSSGANVLTF
>TRBD2|TRBV7-2|12|TRBJ2-7
CASSLGDYRQYF
>TRBD1|TRBV27|15|TRBJ1-5
CASSTRTGANQPQHF
>NA|TRBV6-5|14|TRBJ2-5
CASRIQTGQETQYF
>NA|TRBV6-2/TRBV6-3|11|TRBJ2-7
CASSTAERQYF
>NA|TRBV3-1/TRBV3-2|15|TRBJ2-1
CASSQDHGGLNEQFF
>TRBD2|TRBV10-3|16|TRBJ2-1
CAISGRTSGGANEQFF
>NA|TRBV9|13|TRBJ2-1
CASSGGTPREQFF
>NA|TRBV28|12|TRBJ1-5
CASSLTGASQHF
>NA|TRBV11-3|14|TRBJ1-1
CASSLGGVDTEAFF
>TRBD1|TRBV29-1|16|TRBJ2-6
CSVEVRGSSGANVLTF
>NA|TRBV18|20|TRBJ1-6
CASSPNLIDRTSSYNSPLHF
>TRBD1|TRBV10-3|14|TRBJ2-1
CASVQGAVYNEQFF
>NA|TRBV27|14|TRBJ2-3
CASSWARSTDTQYF
>NA|TRBV21-1|17|TRBJ1-1
CASSKPLPDRGYTEAFF
>TRBD2|TRBV19|15|TRBJ2-1
CASSISSGRMGEQFF
>NA|TRBV11-2|13|TRBJ2-1
CASNFVQGAEQFF
>TRBD1|TRBV5-4|14|TRBJ1-4
CASSLQGRNEKLFF
>NA|TRBV6-5|13|TRBJ1-1
CASNGGRLTEAFF
>NA|TRBV30|13|TRBJ1-2
CAWSYGPQNGYTF
>NA|TRBV10-2|14|TRBJ1-5
CASRVQDSNQPQHF
>NA|TRBV7-9|15|TRBJ1-2
CASSLQGSLNYGYTF
>TRBD1|TRBV18|14|TRBJ1-3
CASSRDRDGNTIYF
>NA|TRBV28|16|TRBJ1-5
CASSLPGMRTIPPQHF
>TRBD1|TRBV11-3|15|TRBJ1-4
CASSLTGTDNEKLFF
>NA|TRBV5-1|14|TRBJ1-3
CASSPGGLGNTIYF
>NA|TRBV7-6|12|TRBJ1-3
CASSLDAYTIYF
>NA|TRBV27|13|TRBJ1-5
CASSTNFNQPQHF
>TRBD2|TRBV4-1|14|TRBJ2-1
CASSSSLAESEQFF
>NA|TRBV14|13|TRBJ2-7
CASSLRQAGEQYF